What follows are 27 T cell receptor beta chains derived from one specimen sequenced in a study of neoadjuvant anti-PD-1 for oral cavity cancer. Generated by immunoSEQ multiplex PCR, the TCRdb table keeps only in-frame clones and is missing some. Among roughly 10,000 clones listed, approximately 52% were seen once. This sample comprised tumor tissue, obtained before nivolumab (anti-PD-1) treatment. The origin of the receptors is a person aged 35-79 years with oral cavity squamous cell carcinoma.

This clone is medium-sized. J is TRBJ2-1 and V is TRBV2; either TRBD1 or TRBD2 may supply D (5 bases each). CDR3 length equals 13 residues. V was clipped by 8 bases and J by 6 bases, with 14 bases between them. Germline CDR1 reads SNHLY; CDR2 reads FYNNEI. The CDR3 coding sequence is TGTGCCAGCCCTACCCTAGGGACCAATGAGCAGTTCTTC. Its protein product is CASPTLGTNEQFF.

V is TRBV19 and J is TRBJ1-2, with 9 bases identical to TRBD1. V lost 4 bases, J lost 5 bases, and 8 bases stayed unmatched. The CDR3 covers 15 residues. Per germline, CDR1 LNHDA and CDR2 SQIVND (reference sequence). CDR3 sequence reads: CASSTISGTGYGYTF. The CDR3 bases are TGTGCCAGTAGTACGATCTCCGGGACAGGGTATGGCTACACCTTC.

In its sample, this clone was seen once. This chain joins TRBV9 and TRBJ2-3; D might be TRBD1 (5 bases). Germline CDR1 SGDLS, CDR2 YYNGEE. V was shortened by 3 bases and J by 3 bases, with 14 bases between the two germline ends. This CDR3 region has 15 residues. This chain's CDR3 is CASSAVSGATDTQYF. The CDR3 DNA reads TGTGCCAGCAGCGCCGTTAGTGGGGCGACAGATACGCAGTATTTT. Looking up the rest from reference TRBV9 and TRBJ2-3 gives the full variable domain: DSGVTQTPKHLITATGQRVTLRCSPRSGDLSVYWYQQSLDQGLQFLIQYYNGEERAKGNILERFSAQQFPDLHSELNLSSLELGDSALYFCASSAVSGATDTQYFGPGTRLTVL.

This clone was counted between two and nine times. The rearrangement uses TRBV9 and TRBJ1-1, with 9 bases that match TRBD1. The CDR3 extends over 15 amino acids. Losses at the gene ends were 0 bases for V and 2 bases for J; bases not matched to a gene: 2. Germline V gene data show CDR1 as SGDLS and CDR2 as YYNGEE. In nucleotides, the CDR3 is TGTGCCAGCAGCGTAGGGACAGGGGATAACACTGAAGCTTTCTTT. It translates to CASSVGTGDNTEAFF.

CDR3 region: CATSRDRVQGYNSPLHF. CDR3 DNA sequence: TGTGCCACCAGCAGAGATAGGGTACAGGGTTATAATTCACCCCTCCACTTT. V gene TRBV15 combines with J gene TRBJ1-6; tentatively, D is TRBD1 (6 bases). CDR1 is LNHNV and CDR2 is YYDKDF in the germline V gene (reference sequence). V gave up 0 bases and J gave up 4 bases, with 13 bases separating them. This CDR3 has 17 residues. The whole variable domain, filled in from reference TRBV15 and TRBJ1-6, reads DAMVIQNPRYQVTQFGKPVTLSCSQTLNHNVMYWYQQKSSQAPKLLFHYYDKDFNNEADTPDNFQSRRPNTSFCFLDIRSPGLGDTAMYLCATSRDRVQGYNSPLHFGNGTRLTVT.

The genes are TRBV9 and TRBJ2-1; the match to TRBD2 covers 8 bases. This CDR3 is built from 15 residues. V trimming: 4 bases; J trimming: 5 bases; junction bases outside the gene matches: 8. Germline V gives CDR1 SGDLS, CDR2 YYNGEE. DNA of the CDR3: TGTGCCAGCAGCCTCGAAGGCGGGGGGAACAATGAGCAGTTCTTC. Its protein is CASSLEGGGNNEQFF.

The gene calls are TRBV27 and TRBJ1-1; D uncertain. Germline V CDR1 and CDR2: MNHEY, SMNVEV (reference sequence). There are 13 residues in the CDR3. Trimming cost V 5 bases and J 5 bases, with 12 bases left between them. This CDR3 reads CASSHAAGTEAFF. The CDR3 DNA sequence: TGTGCCAGCAGTCACGCAGCGGGTACTGAAGCTTTCTTT.

The chain is built from TRBV15 and TRBJ2-1, with TRBD2 matching over 9 bases. Germline CDR1 LNHNV, CDR2 YYDKDF (reference sequence). There are 16 residues in the CDR3. V was clipped by 5 bases and J by 5 bases; unmatched bases: 10. The CDR3 nucleotides read TGTGCCACCAGCCCGCGGGGGGGAAGCGGGGACAATGAGCAGTTCTTC. Its translation: CATSPRGGSGDNEQFF.

This rearrangement joins TRBV29-1 to TRBJ1-2; D gene unclear. Germline CDR1 is SQVTM and CDR2 is ANQGSEA. V lost 4 bases, J lost 5 bases, and 14 bases lay in between. The CDR3 has 13 residues. CDR3 in DNA: TGCAGCGTTGGGGGATTTGAAGTATATGGCTACACCTTC. Residues: CSVGGFEVYGYTF.

The chain recombines TRBV5-1 with TRBJ1-3; a possible D gene is TRBD1 (5 bases). The CDR3 is 16 amino acids. Trimming shortened V by 4 bases and J by 0 bases, and 14 bases separated the two germline ends. Germline V gene lookup returns CDR1 SGHRS and CDR2 YFSETQ. CDR3 nucleotide sequence: TGCGCCAGCAGCCCCTCCCCGGGGGGCTCTGGAAACACCATATATTTT. Translation gives CASSPSPGGSGNTIYF.

The V and J genes are TRBV7-2 and TRBJ2-2; D ambiguous. Trimming removed 4 bases from V and 4 bases from J, with 10 bases in between. CDR1 and CDR2 from the germline V gene are SGHTA and FQGNSA. The CDR3 is 14 amino acids. CDR3 region: CASSSGQSTGELFF. In DNA form, the CDR3 reads TGTGCCAGCAGCTCTGGCCAGTCCACCGGGGAGCTGTTTTTT.

This chain connects TRBV6-6 to TRBJ1-6; the D is unclear. Per germline, CDR1 MNHNY and CDR2 SVGAGI (reference sequence). The CDR3 runs to 15 residues. Trimming cost V 5 bases and J 11 bases, with 19 bases left between them. As DNA, the CDR3 is TGTGCCAGCAGTCCCAGACCGGGAGTAGGGCCACCCCTCCACTTT. As protein: CASSPRPGVGPPLHF.

V and J are TRBV28 and TRBJ2-5; D is perhaps TRBD2 (5 bases). The CDR3 sequence is 14 residues long. CDR1 and CDR2 from the germline V gene are MDHEN and SYDVKM. V was shortened by 1 base and J by 1 base, with 7 bases between the two germline ends. DNA of the CDR3: TGTGCCAGCAGTTTATCGGGGATCCAAGAGACCCAGTACTTC. This encodes CASSLSGIQETQYF.

CDR3 sequence reads: CASTPRGNNEQFF. CDR3 DNA: TGTGCCAGCACCCCGAGGGGGAACAATGAGCAGTTCTTC. V usage is TRBV6-5 and J usage is TRBJ2-1, with D possibly TRBD1 on 6 matching bases. CDR1 is MNHEY and CDR2 is SVGAGI in the germline V gene. Trimming left V 7 bases short and J 5 bases short, with 12 bases between. The CDR3 is 13 amino acids.

This sequence joins TRBV10-2 and TRBJ1-5; D is uncertain. The CDR3 has 14 amino acids. The germline V gene has CDR1 WSHSY and CDR2 SAAADI. V gave up 5 bases and J gave up 4 bases, with 12 bases separating them. As DNA, the CDR3 is TGCGCCAGCAGTTCCGGGGTTCCGAATCAGCCCCAGCATTTT. It yields the protein CASSSGVPNQPQHF.

The rearrangement links TRBV28 to TRBJ2-7, with D maybe TRBD1 (5 bases). V was shortened by 3 bases and J by 1 base, with 16 bases between the two germline ends. CDR1 is MDHEN, CDR2 SYDVKM, per germline. The CDR3 spans 16 residues. The CDR3 DNA is TGTGCCAGCAGTTTTCAGGGTCGGGTTTTGTCCTACGAGCAGTACTTC. Encoded protein: CASSFQGRVLSYEQYF.

The V and J genes are TRBV6-1 and TRBJ1-1, with D possibly matching TRBD1 (5 bases). V was clipped by 7 bases and J by 11 bases, with 14 bases between them. The CDR3 loop spans 11 amino acids. CDR1 MNHNS and CDR2 SASEGT come from the germline V gene. The CDR3 DNA is TGTGCCAGCATGGGACCCAGGGAGGCTTTCTTT. Its translation: CASMGPREAFF.

This chain uses TRBV9 with TRBJ2-1; D could derive from TRBD1 or TRBD2 (5 bases each). This CDR3 region has 15 residues. Deletions cut 0 bases from V and 4 bases from J, with 11 bases between. Per germline, CDR1 SGDLS and CDR2 YYNGEE. The CDR3 nucleotides are TGTGCCAGCAGCGTAGGGGGCGGCGGGTACAATGAGCAGTTCTTC. This codes for CASSVGGGGYNEQFF.

The chain joins TRBV30 to TRBJ1-1; tentative D call: TRBD1 (5 bases). The CDR3 has 15 residues. V was clipped by 0 bases and J by 1 base, with 12 bases between them. From germline, CDR1 is GTSNPN and CDR2 SVGIG (reference sequence). In DNA form, the CDR3 reads TGTGCCTGGAGTGTACTCGGGACGGCGAACACTGAAGCTTTCTTT. It specifies CAWSVLGTANTEAFF.

The V and J genes are TRBV7-9 and TRBJ1-2; D is possibly TRBD1 (6 bases). The germline V gene encodes CDR1 SEHNR and CDR2 FQNEAQ (reference sequence). CDR3 length: 14 residues. V gave up 1 base and J gave up 5 bases, with 11 bases separating them. As DNA, the CDR3 is TGTGCCAGCAGCTTAGGGACAGCTGTTTATGGCTACACCTTC. Its translation: CASSLGTAVYGYTF.

This clone was recorded once. The chain recombines TRBV6-6 with TRBJ2-1; 7 nucleotides agree with TRBD2. The CDR3 extends over 15 amino acids. CDR1 and CDR2 (germline): MNHNY, SVGAGI (reference sequence). V dropped 5 bases and J dropped 0; count of bases not matched to a gene: 4. Written as DNA, the CDR3 is TGTGCCAGCAGTCCGCGGGGGAGCTCCTACAATGAGCAGTTCTTC. Translated: CASSPRGSSYNEQFF.

V gene TRBV19 combines with J gene TRBJ2-5, with 11 nucleotides matching TRBD1. The CDR3 totals 15 residues. V lost 3 bases and J lost 2; bases outside the gene matches: 2. CDR1 and CDR2 (germline): LNHDA, SQIVND (reference sequence). CDR3 region: CASSIGTGGQETQYF. The CDR3 DNA sequence: TGTGCCAGTAGTATTGGGACAGGGGGTCAAGAGACCCAGTACTTC.

This clone was seen a few times. V usage is TRBV19 and J usage is TRBJ1-6; weak D call: TRBD1 (5 bases). This CDR3 has 16 residues. The V gene lost 3 bases and the J gene lost 6 bases, with 15 bases spanning the gap. The germline CDR1 and CDR2 sequences are LNHDA and SQIVND (reference sequence). The CDR3, as DNA: TGTGCCAGTAGTATGGCGTTCGACAGCCCTAATTCACCCCTCCACTTT. As protein: CASSMAFDSPNSPLHF. The full variable domain, with the rest looked up from reference TRBV19 and TRBJ1-6, is DGGITQSPKYLFRKEGQNVTLSCEQNLNHDAMYWYRQDPGQGLRLIYYSQIVNDFQKGDIAEGYSVSREKKESFPLTVTSAQKNPTAFYLCASSMAFDSPNSPLHFGNGTRLTVT.

The table lists this clone with a few counts. The V and J genes are TRBV19 and TRBJ2-4; 7 bases map to TRBD1. CDR1 LNHDA and CDR2 SQIVND come from the germline V gene (reference sequence). The length of the CDR3 is 15 residues. V lost 6 bases, J lost 6 bases, and 11 bases stayed unmatched. In DNA, the CDR3 is TGTGCCAGTAGCTTAAATACAGGGGTGGGAAACATTCAGTACTTC. Translated, it gives CASSLNTGVGNIQYF.

This chain uses TRBV30 with TRBJ1-2; the D is unclear. V lost 1 base and J 7 bases, leaving 13 bases between the germline ends. The germline CDR1 and CDR2 sequences are GTSNPN and SVGIG (reference sequence). The CDR3 length is 13 residues. This CDR3 is CAWSAGNYFGYTF. DNA for the CDR3: TGTGCCTGGAGTGCCGGGAATTATTTTGGCTACACCTTC. Together with reference TRBV30 and TRBJ1-2, the CDR3 gives the full variable domain: SQTIHQWPATLVQPVGSPLSLECTVEGTSNPNLYWYRQAAGRGLQLLFYSVGIGQISSEVPQNLSASRPQDRQFILSSKKLLLSDSGFYLCAWSAGNYFGYTFGSGTRLTVV.

V and J are TRBV11-2 and TRBJ2-2; weak D call: TRBD1 (6 bases). The CDR3 covers 15 residues. Germline V gene data show CDR1 as SGHAT and CDR2 as FQNNGV. The germline V and J ends were trimmed by 5 bases and 3 bases, with 13 bases remaining between them. The CDR3 spells CASSRDILDTGELFF. The CDR3, as DNA: TGTGCCAGCAGCCGGGACATTTTAGACACCGGGGAGCTGTTTTTT.

The chain combines TRBV7-2 with TRBJ1-3; no clear D. The CDR3 length is 14 residues. Deletions cut 5 bases from V and 2 bases from J, with 10 bases between. The germline V gene encodes CDR1 SGHTA and CDR2 FQGNSA. The CDR3 sequence is CASSPAWAGNTIYF. The CDR3 nucleotides are TGTGCCAGCAGCCCGGCCTGGGCTGGAAACACCATATATTTT.